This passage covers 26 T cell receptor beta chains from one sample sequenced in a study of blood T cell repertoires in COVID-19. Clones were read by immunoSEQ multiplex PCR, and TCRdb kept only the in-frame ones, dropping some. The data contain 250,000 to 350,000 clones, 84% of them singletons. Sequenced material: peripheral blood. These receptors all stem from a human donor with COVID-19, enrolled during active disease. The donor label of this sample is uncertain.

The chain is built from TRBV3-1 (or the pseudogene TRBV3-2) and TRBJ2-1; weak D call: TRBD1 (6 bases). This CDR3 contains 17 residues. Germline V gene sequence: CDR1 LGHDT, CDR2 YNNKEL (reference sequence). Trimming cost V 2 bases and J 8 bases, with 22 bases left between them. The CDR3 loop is CASSQNTGLGEVDEQFF. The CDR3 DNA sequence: TGTGCCAGCAGCCAAAACACAGGGTTGGGGGAAGTGGATGAGCAGTTCTTC.

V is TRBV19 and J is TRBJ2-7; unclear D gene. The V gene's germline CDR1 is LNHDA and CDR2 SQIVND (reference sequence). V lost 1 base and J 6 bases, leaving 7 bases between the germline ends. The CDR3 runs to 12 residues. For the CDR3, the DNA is TGTGCCAGTAGTATAGGGCAGCGCGAGCAGTACTTC. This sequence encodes CASSIGQREQYF.

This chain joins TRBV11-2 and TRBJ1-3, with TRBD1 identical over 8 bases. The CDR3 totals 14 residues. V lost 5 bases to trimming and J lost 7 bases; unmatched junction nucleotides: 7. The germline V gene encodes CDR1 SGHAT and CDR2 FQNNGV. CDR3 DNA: TGTGCCAGCAGCCAGGGGGCTACTCTCAACACCATATATTTT. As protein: CASSQGATLNTIYF.

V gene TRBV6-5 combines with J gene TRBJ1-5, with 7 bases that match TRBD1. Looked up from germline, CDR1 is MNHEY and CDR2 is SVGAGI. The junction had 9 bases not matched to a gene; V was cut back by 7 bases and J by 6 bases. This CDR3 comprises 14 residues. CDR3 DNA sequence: TGTGCCAGCATGCTAGGGGGCGGTGGTCAGCCCCAGCATTTT. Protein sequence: CASMLGGGGQPQHF.

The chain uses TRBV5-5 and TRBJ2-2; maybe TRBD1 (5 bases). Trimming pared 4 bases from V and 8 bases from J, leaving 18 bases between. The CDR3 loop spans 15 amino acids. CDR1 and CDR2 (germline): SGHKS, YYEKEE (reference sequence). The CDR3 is CASSGRPEGAGELFF. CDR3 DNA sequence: TGTGCCAGCAGCGGGCGGCCCGAAGGGGCTGGGGAGCTGTTTTTT.

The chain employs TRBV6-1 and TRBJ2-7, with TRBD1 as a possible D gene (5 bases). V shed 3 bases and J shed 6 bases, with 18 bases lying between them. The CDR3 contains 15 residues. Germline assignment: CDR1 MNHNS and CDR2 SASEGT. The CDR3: CASSDRATIRGEQYF. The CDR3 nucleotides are TGTGCCAGCAGTGACCGGGCCACGATTAGGGGCGAGCAGTACTTC.

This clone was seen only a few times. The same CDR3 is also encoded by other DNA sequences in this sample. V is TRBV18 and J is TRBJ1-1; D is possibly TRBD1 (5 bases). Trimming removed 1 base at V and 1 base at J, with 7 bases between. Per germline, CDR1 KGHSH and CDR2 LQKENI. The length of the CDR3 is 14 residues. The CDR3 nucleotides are TGTGCCAGCTCACCACTAGGGGAGAACACTGAAGCTTTCTTT. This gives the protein CASSPLGENTEAFF.

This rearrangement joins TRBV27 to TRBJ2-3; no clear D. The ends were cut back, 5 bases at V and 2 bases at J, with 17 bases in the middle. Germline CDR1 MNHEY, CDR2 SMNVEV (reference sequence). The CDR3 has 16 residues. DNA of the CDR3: TGTGCCAGCAGTCCTTCCAGACTCAGTCCCACAGATACGCAGTATTTT. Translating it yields CASSPSRLSPTDTQYF.

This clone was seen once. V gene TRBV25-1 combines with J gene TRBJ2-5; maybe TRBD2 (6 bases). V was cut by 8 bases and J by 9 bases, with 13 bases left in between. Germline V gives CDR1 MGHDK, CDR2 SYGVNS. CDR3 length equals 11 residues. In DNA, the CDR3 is TGTGCCAGCCTCGCGGGATGGTCCCAGTACTTC. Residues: CASLAGWSQYF.

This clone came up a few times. The CDR3 sequence is CASSLDSSGTGELFF. Here the CDR3 DNA reads TGCGCCAGCAGCTTGGACAGTAGCGGCACCGGGGAGCTGTTTTTT. The rearrangement joins TRBV5-1 to TRBJ2-2; possible D gene TRBD2, 6 bases. The CDR3 length is 15 residues. The V and J ends lost 0 bases and 4 bases respectively, with 10 bases between them. Germline CDR1 SGHRS, CDR2 YFSETQ.

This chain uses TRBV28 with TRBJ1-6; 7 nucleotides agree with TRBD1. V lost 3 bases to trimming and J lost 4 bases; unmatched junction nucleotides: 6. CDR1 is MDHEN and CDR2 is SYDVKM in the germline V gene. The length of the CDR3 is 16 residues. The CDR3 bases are TGTGCCAGCAGTTTCCCCCGGGACAGTTATAATTCACCCCTCCACTTT. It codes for CASSFPRDSYNSPLHF. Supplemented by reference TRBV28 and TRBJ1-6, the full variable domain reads DVKVTQSSRYLVKRTGEKVFLECVQDMDHENMFWYRQDPGLGLRLIYFSYDVKMKEKGDIPEGYSVSREKKERFSLILESASTNQTSMYLCASSFPRDSYNSPLHFGNGTRLTVT.

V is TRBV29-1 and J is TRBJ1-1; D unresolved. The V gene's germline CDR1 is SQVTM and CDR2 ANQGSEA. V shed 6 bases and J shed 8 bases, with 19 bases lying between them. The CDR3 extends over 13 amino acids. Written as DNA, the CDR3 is TGCAGCGTGAGGACCTACGGCGCGGGAGAAGCTTTCTTT. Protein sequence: CSVRTYGAGEAFF.

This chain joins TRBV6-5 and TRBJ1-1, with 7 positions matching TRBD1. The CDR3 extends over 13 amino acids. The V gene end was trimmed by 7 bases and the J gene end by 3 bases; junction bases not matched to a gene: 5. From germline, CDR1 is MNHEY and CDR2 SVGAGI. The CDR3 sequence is CASNRGGDTEAFF. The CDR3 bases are TGTGCCAGCAACAGGGGCGGGGACACTGAAGCTTTCTTT.

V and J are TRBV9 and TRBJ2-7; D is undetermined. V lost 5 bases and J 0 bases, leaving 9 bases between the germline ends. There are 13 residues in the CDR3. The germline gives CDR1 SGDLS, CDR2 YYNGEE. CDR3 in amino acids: CASSRQASYEQYF. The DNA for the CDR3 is TGTGCCAGCAGTCGCCAGGCCTCCTACGAGCAGTACTTC.

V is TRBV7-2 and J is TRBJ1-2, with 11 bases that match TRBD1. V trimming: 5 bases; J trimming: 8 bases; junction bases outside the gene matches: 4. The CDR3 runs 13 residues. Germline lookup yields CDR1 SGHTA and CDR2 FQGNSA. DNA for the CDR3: TGTGCCAGCAGCCCGGACAGGGGGCAGGGCTACACCTTC. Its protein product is CASSPDRGQGYTF.

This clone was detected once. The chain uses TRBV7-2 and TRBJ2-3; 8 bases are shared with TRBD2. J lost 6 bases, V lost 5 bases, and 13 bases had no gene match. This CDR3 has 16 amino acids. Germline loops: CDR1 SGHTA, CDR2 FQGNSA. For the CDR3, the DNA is TGTGCCAGCAGCCTCATCGGGGGGGGGACCCAGGATACGCAGTATTTT. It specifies CASSLIGGGTQDTQYF.

The CDR3, as DNA: TGTGCCAGTAGTATAGATAGGACATCCAATGAGCAGTTCTTC. Protein product: CASSIDRTSNEQFF. The V gene is TRBV19, the J gene TRBJ2-1; D perhaps matches TRBD1 (5 bases). V was pared by 0 bases and J by 6 bases, with 9 bases between. Germline V gives CDR1 LNHDA, CDR2 SQIVND (reference sequence). This CDR3 has 14 amino acids.

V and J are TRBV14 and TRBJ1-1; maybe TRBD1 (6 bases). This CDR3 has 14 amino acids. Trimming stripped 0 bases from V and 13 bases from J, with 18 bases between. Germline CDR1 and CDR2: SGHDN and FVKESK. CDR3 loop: CASSQDGGGRGDFF. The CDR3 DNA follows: TGTGCCAGCAGCCAAGATGGTGGGGGCAGGGGAGATTTCTTT. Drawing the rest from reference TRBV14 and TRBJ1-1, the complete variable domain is EAGVTQFPSHSVIEKGQTVTLRCDPISGHDNLYWYRRVMGKEIKFLLHFVKESKQDESGMPNNRFLAERTGGTYSTLKVQPAELEDSGVYFCASSQDGGGRGDFFGQGTRLTVV.

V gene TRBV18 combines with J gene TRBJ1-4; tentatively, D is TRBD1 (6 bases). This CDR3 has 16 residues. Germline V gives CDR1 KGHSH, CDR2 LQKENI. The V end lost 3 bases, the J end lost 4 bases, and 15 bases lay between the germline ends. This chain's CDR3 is CASSPLSGVGNEKLFF. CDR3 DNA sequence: TGTGCCAGCTCACCGCTCTCAGGGGTCGGTAATGAAAAACTGTTTTTT. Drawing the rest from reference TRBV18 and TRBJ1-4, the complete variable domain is NAGVMQNPRHLVRRRGQEARLRCSPMKGHSHVYWYRQLPEEGLKFMVYLQKENIIDESGMPKERFSAEFPKEGPSILRIQQVVRGDSAAYFCASSPLSGVGNEKLFFGSGTQLSVL.

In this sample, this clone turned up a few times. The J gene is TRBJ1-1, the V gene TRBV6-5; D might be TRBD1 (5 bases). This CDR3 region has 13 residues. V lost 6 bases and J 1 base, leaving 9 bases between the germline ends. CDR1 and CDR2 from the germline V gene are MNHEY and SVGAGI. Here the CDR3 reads CASRLTGNTEAFF. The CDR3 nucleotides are TGTGCCAGCAGACTCACAGGGAACACTGAAGCTTTCTTT.

CDR3 DNA sequence: TGTGCCATCAGTGAAACGGGCCCAGGGGCCTACGAGCAGTACTTC. Translated, it gives CAISETGPGAYEQYF. The V and J genes are TRBV10-3 and TRBJ2-7; tentatively, D is TRBD1 (6 bases). V lost 3 bases, J lost 2 bases, and 14 bases lay in between. The CDR3 covers 15 residues. Per the germline V gene, CDR1 is ENHRY and CDR2 is SYGVKD.

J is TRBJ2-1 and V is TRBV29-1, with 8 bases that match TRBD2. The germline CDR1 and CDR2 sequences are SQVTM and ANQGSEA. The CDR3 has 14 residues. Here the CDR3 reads CSLGGGSSYNEQFF. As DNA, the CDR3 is TGCAGTCTCGGGGGGGGTAGCTCCTACAATGAGCAGTTCTTC.

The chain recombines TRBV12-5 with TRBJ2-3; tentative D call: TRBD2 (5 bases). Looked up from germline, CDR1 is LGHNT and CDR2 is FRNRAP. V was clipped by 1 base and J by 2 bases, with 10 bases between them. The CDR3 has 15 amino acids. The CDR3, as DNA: TGTGCTAGTGGTTTGGGGCTAGCTAACACAGATACGCAGTATTTT. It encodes CASGLGLANTDTQYF.

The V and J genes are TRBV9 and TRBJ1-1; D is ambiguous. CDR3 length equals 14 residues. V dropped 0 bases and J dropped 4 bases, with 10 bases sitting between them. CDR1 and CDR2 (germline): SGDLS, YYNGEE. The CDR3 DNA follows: TGTGCCAGCAGCGTAGCCGGTGGAGGCACTGAAGCTTTCTTT. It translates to CASSVAGGGTEAFF.

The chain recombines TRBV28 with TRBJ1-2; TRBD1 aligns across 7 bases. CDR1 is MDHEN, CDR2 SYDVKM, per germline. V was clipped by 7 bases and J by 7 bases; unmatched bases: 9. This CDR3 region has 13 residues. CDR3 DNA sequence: TGTGCCAGCACCTCGGGAGGGGGCCCTGGCTACACCTTC. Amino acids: CASTSGGGPGYTF.

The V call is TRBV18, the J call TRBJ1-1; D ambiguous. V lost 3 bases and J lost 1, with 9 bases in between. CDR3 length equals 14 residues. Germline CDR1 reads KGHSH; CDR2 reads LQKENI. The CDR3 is CASSPGRPNTEAFF. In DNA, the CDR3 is TGTGCCAGCTCACCGGGCAGACCGAACACTGAAGCTTTCTTT.